The clone carrying this T cell receptor beta chain was picked up one time. The sample is drawn from a study of blood T cell repertoires in COVID-19. Study overall: Researchers got acute and convalescent COVID-19 samples from the United States, Italy and Spain. Sample material is recorded as cDNA or gDNA derived from T cells, B-cell-depleted T cells, or PBMCs.

During active infection, Seattle patients enrolled and were then monitored through disease. Produced via immunoSEQ multiplex PCR; TCRdb's table is partial and in-frame only. Of about 300,000 clones listed, approximately 88% are singletons. The CDR3 is 17 amino acids. The germline CDR1 and CDR2 sequences are PRHDT and FYEKMQ (reference sequence). The V end lost 0 bases, the J end lost 3 bases, and 17 bases lay between the germline ends. The receptor's source is a woman in her twenties or thirties with COVID-19, enrolled during active disease. This sequence joins TRBV13 and TRBJ2-5, with D possibly being TRBD1 (6 bases). The source material was peripheral blood. As DNA, the CDR3 is TGTGCCAGCAGCTTAGGCAGCAGGGGACGAACTAAAGAGACCCAGTACTTC. Amino acids: CASSLGSRGRTKETQYF.